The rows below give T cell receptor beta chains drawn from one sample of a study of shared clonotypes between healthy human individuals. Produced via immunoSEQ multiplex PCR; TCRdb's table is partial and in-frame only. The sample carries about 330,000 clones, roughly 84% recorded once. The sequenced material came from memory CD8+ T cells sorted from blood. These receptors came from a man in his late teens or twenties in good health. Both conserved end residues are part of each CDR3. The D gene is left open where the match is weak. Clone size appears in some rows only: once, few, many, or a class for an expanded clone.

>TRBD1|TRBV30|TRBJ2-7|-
TGTGCCTGGAGTTCCTATCTAAGGACAGGCGACGGGTACGAGCAGTACTTC
CAWSSYLRTGDGYEQYF
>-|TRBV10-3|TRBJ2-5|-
TGTGCCATCAGTTTCGGAGCGGAGGAGGAGACCCAGTACTTC
CAISFGAEEETQYF
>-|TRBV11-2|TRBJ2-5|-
TGTGCCAGCAGCTTAGAGACTAGAGCCCAAGAGACCCAGTACTTC
CASSLETRAQETQYF
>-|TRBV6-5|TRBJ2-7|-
TGTGCCAGCAGTTACTCAGCCGGGATTAGCTCCTACGAGCAGTACTTC
CASSYSAGISSYEQYF
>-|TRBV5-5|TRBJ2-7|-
TGTGCCAGCAGCTCGCGACAGGAGTCAATTCAGGAGCAGTACTTC
CASSSRQESIQEQYF
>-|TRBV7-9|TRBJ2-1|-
TGTGCCAGCAGCGAGCCGGCCCGGTACAATGAGCAGTTCTTC
CASSEPARYNEQFF
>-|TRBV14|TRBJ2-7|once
TGTGCCAGCAGCCAAGATGCCGAGCAGTACTTC
CASSQDAEQYF
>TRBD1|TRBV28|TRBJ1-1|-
TGTGCCAGCATCCTGAACAGGGGTGGGAACACTGAAGCTTTCTTT
CASILNRGGNTEAFF
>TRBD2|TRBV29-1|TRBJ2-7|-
TGCAGCGTTGAAACCGGGAGGGCGGGCGAGCAGTACTTC
CSVETGRAGEQYF
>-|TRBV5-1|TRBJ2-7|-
TGCGCCAGCAGCTTCTCCCCCGGGCAGGGGCCCCACGAGCAGTACTTC
CASSFSPGQGPHEQYF
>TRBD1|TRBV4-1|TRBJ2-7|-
TGCGCCAGCAGCTTCGGGACCGGGACAGGGAACGAGCAGTACTTC
CASSFGTGTGNEQYF
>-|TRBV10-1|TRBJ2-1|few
TGCGCCAGCAGTGGGGGTCAAGGAGGAATTGAGCAGTTCTTC
CASSGGQGGIEQFF
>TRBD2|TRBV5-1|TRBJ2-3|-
TGCGCCAGCAGCCAAAGACTAGCGGGAGTCACAGATACGCAGTATTTT
CASSQRLAGVTDTQYF
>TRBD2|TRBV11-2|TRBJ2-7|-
TGTGCCAGCAGCTCACTAGCGGGGAGCTGGGAGCAGTACTTC
CASSSLAGSWEQYF
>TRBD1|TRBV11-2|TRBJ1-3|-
TGTGCCAGCAGCTTGAACAGGGGTACCTTCTCTGGAAACACCATATATTTT
CASSLNRGTFSGNTIYF
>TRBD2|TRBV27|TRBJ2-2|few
TGTGCCAGCAGTCCAACCCCAGGAGCGGGAGGACCCACCGGGGAGCTGTTTTTT
CASSPTPGAGGPTGELFF
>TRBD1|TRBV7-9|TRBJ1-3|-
TGTGCCAGCAGCCTGGGACAGGGAAGCCTCCTTAGCTCTGGAAACACCATATATTTT
CASSLGQGSLLSSGNTIYF
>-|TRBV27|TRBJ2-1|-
TGTGCCAGCTGTAGCGGATCCTACAATGAGCAGTTCTTC
CASCSGSYNEQFF
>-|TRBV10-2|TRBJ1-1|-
TGCGCCAGCAGTGAAGGGCCAGGGCCAAAACTGGGAGCTTTCTTT
CASSEGPGPKLGAFF
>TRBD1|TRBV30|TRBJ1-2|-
TGTGCCTGGAGTGTTGGGACAGTTTATGGCTACACCTTC
CAWSVGTVYGYTF
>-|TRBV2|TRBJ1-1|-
TGTGCCAGCATCCCGCTCGGGGTCTGGGGTGTCACTGAAGCTTTCTTT
CASIPLGVWGVTEAFF
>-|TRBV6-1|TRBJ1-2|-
TGTGCCAGCAGTGAATTGGGGGCATCGGACTATGGCTACACCTTC
CASSELGASDYGYTF
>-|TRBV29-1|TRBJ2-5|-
TGCAGCGTTGAGGACCGTTGGGCTCAAGAGACCCAGTACTTC
CSVEDRWAQETQYF
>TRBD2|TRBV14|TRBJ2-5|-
TGTGCCAGCAGCCAAGATAGGGAAGGACTAGCGGGAGCCGCTAGTGAGACCCAGTACTTC
CASSQDREGLAGAASETQYF
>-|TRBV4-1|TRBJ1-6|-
TGCGCCAGCAGCCAAATCCGGGGGGGACCCCTCCACTTT
CASSQIRGGPLHF
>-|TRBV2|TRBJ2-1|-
TGTGCCAGCAGTGAATGGGGGGATGAGCAGTTCTTC
CASSEWGDEQFF
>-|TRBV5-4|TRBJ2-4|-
TGTGCCAGCAGCTTTGGGGGCAGTGAAAACATTCAGTACTTC
CASSFGGSENIQYF
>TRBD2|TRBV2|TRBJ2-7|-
TGTGCCAGCAGACTAGCGGGGGACCTCTACGAGCAGTACTTC
CASRLAGDLYEQYF
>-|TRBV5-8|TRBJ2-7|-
TGTGCCAGCAGCTTCCGCCCCGCTCCCTACGAGCAGTACTTC
CASSFRPAPYEQYF
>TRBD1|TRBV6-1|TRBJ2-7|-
TGTGCCAGCTATGGACCCGGGACAGGGGGGTACGAGCAGTACTTC
CASYGPGTGGYEQYF
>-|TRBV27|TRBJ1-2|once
TGTGCCAGCAGGCCGCAGGGGACCGCTAACTATGGCTACACCTTC
CASRPQGTANYGYTF
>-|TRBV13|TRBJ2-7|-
TGTGCCAGCAGCTCCCGTCTGACAGACTACGAGCAGTACTTC
CASSSRLTDYEQYF
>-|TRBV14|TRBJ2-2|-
TGTGCCAGCAGTCTATCTGGCCGAGGGAGCGGGGAGCTGTTTTTT
CASSLSGRGSGELFF
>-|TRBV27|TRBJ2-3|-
TGTGCCAGCAGTACTCAGGCAGATACGCAGTATTTT
CASSTQADTQYF
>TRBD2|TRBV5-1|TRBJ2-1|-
TGCGCCAGCAGCCCAGGACTAGCGGGGGGTTACAATGAGCAGTTCTTC
CASSPGLAGGYNEQFF
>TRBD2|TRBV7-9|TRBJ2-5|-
TGTGCCAGCAGCCCCTGGACTAGCGGGGAAGAGACCCAGTACTTC
CASSPWTSGEETQYF
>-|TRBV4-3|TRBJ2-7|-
TGCGCCAGCAGCCAAGTGGAGGGAACCTACGAGCAGTACTTC
CASSQVEGTYEQYF
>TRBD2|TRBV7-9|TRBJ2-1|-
TGTGCCAGCAGCCCAACTAGCGGGACACTCTCCTACAATGAGCAGTTCTTC
CASSPTSGTLSYNEQFF
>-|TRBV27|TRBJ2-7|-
TGTGCCAGCAGTTTTTCAGGAGTTGCGCGGTTTCGACCCTCCTACGAGCAGTACTTC
CASSFSGVARFRPSYEQYF
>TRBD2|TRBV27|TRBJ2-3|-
TGTGCCAGCAGTTTCGGGGGGACAGATACGCAGTATTTT
CASSFGGTDTQYF
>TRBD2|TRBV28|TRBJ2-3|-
TGTGCCAGCAGACCGCTGCTGCCTCGGGACTATATCACAGATACGCAGTATTTT
CASRPLLPRDYITDTQYF
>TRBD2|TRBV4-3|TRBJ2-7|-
TGCGCCAGCAGCCCCGGGGTAGCGGGGGCCTACGAGCAGTACTTC
CASSPGVAGAYEQYF
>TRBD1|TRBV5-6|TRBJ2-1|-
TGTGCCAGCAGCATCGCCGGGACAGGCTACAATGAGCAGTTCTTC
CASSIAGTGYNEQFF
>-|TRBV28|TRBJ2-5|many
TGTGCCAGCAGTCTATCCCCAAGTTATCAATTAGAGACCCAGTACTTC
CASSLSPSYQLETQYF
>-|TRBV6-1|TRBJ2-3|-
TGTGCCAGCAGTGAAGGGCAGGGGAGAGATACGCAGTATTTT
CASSEGQGRDTQYF
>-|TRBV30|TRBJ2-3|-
TGTGCCTGGGCAAGCTCGGGTACGCAGTATTTT
CAWASSGTQYF
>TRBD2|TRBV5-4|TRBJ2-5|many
TGTGCCAGCAGCCGACTGGGACTAGCGGACCAAGAGACCCAGTACTTC
CASSRLGLADQETQYF
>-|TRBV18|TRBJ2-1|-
TGTGCCAGCTCCACGGGGCGGTTAAGCTCCTACAATGAGCAGTTCTTC
CASSTGRLSSYNEQFF
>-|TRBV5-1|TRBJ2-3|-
TGCGCCAGCAGCGTACCGTTACTAGTGGGGATCACAGATACGCAGTATTTT
CASSVPLLVGITDTQYF
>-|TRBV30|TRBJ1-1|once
TGTGCCTGGAGTGTGGGGGGGGACACTGAAGCTTTCTTT
CAWSVGGDTEAFF
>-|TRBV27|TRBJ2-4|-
TGTGCCAGCAGTTTAAGACTAGAAAACATTCAGTACTTC
CASSLRLENIQYF
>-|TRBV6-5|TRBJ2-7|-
TGTGCCAGCAGAACGAGGGGAAGACTTCCCTACGAGCAGTACTTC
CASRTRGRLPYEQYF
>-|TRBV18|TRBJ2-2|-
TGTGCCAGCTCACCACCGCTTAGCGGCCATACCGGGGAGCTGTTTTTT
CASSPPLSGHTGELFF
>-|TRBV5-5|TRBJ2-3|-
TGTGCCAGCAGCTTGGTATGGGGCTGCACAGATACGCAGTATTTT
CASSLVWGCTDTQYF
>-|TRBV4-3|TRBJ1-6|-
TGCGCCAGCAGCCTTACCGACATGACCAACTCACCCCTCCACTTT
CASSLTDMTNSPLHF